Following are 7 T cell receptor beta chains from one sample sequenced in a study of OX40 agonist ivuxolimab in advanced cancers. Assay used: immunoSEQ multiplex PCR; TCRdb lists only in-frame clones, some missing. The profile shows roughly 11,000 clones, approximately 75% of them singletons. The sample here was CD4+ or CD8+ T cells sorted from blood, taken in a trial of the OX40 agonist ivuxolimab. Receptor source: an adult with an advanced solid tumor such as melanoma, head and neck, liver or kidney cancer.

This chain joins TRBV18 and TRBJ1-5, with D possibly matching TRBD1 (5 bases). V shed 5 bases and J shed 5 bases, with 16 bases lying between them. Germline CDR1 is KGHSH and CDR2 is LQKENI. The CDR3 runs to 15 residues. This chain's CDR3 is CASSSRDGMYQPQHF. The CDR3 region has the DNA TGTGCCAGCTCATCCCGGGACGGAATGTATCAGCCCCAGCATTTT.

V gene TRBV27 combines with J gene TRBJ2-5; perhaps TRBD2 as D (5 bases). V lost 6 bases and J lost 4, with 18 bases in between. Germline V gene data show CDR1 as MNHEY and CDR2 as SMNVEV (reference sequence). The CDR3 covers 15 residues. The CDR3, as DNA: TGTGCCAGCAGAGAGACCCCGGCTGGAGGAGAGACCCAGTACTTC. Translated: CASRETPAGGETQYF.

The chain employs TRBV6-6 and TRBJ2-2, with 7 nucleotides matching TRBD2. This CDR3 contains 14 residues. With 9 bases clipped from V and 1 base from J, the junction kept 5 bases outside the gene matches. The germline gives CDR1 MNHNY, CDR2 SVGAGI (reference sequence). Here the CDR3 DNA reads TGTGCCAGTCGGCTAGCGGAGAACACCGGGGAGCTGTTTTTT. Translating it yields CASRLAENTGELFF.

J is TRBJ1-5 and V is TRBV27; TRBD1 matches at 8 bases. The germline gives CDR1 MNHEY, CDR2 SMNVEV (reference sequence). CDR3 length: 15 residues. V was pared by 6 bases and J by 3 bases, with 7 bases of the junction left unmatched. Here the CDR3 reads CASRSAGGLNQPQHF. DNA for the CDR3: TGTGCCAGCAGGTCCGCAGGGGGCCTCAATCAGCCCCAGCATTTT.

V gene TRBV7-3 combines with J gene TRBJ2-3; the D gene is possibly TRBD2 (7 bases). The CDR3 contains 17 residues. Trimming shortened V by 0 bases and J by 6 bases, and 19 bases separated the two germline ends. Per germline, CDR1 SGHTA and CDR2 FQGTGA. CDR3 nucleotide sequence: TGTGCCAGCAGCTTAACCGGTGGGGGGGCGAATTTGGATACGCAGTATTTT. This sequence encodes CASSLTGGGANLDTQYF. The full variable domain, completed using reference TRBV7-3 and TRBJ2-3, is GAGVSQTPSNKVTEKGKYVELRCDPISGHTALYWYRQSLGQGPEFLIYFQGTGAADDSGLPNDRFFAVRPEGSVSTLKIQRTERGDSAVYLCASSLTGGGANLDTQYFGPGTRLTVL.

CDR3: CASRVITSTQSRANVLTF. In DNA form, the CDR3 reads TGTGCAAGTCGCGTCATTACCTCCACACAAAGTCGGGCCAACGTCCTGACTTTC. This rearrangement joins TRBV12-2 to TRBJ2-6; the tabulated D call, TRBD1, remains unverified against the DNA. TRBV12-2 is classified as a pseudogene. CDR3 length equals 18 residues.

The chain is built from TRBV9 and TRBJ2-3; D unresolved. With 0 bases removed from V and 0 bases from J, the gap between germline ends came to 11 bases. The CDR3 is 16 amino acids. Germline CDR1 reads SGDLS; CDR2 reads YYNGEE. CDR3 loop: CASSVEVAASTDTQYF. DNA for the CDR3: TGTGCCAGCAGCGTAGAGGTCGCGGCAAGCACAGATACGCAGTATTTT.